This TCR beta chain is from a study of identical twins. The study, taken as a whole, reports: Cord blood's abundant beta clonotypes had fewer insertions, unlike memory repertoires.

The CDR3 totals 17 residues. Germline-derived CDR1 and CDR2 are MNHEY and SVGAGI. Trimming shortened V by 2 bases and J by 4 bases, and 17 bases separated the two germline ends. Using its own MiXCR run on the 5' RACE reads, TCRdb lists one record per CDR3 protein. Of about 530,000 distinct CDR3 sequences in the sample, about 20% are singletons; the top ten hold approximately 0.49%. The sample holds a few counts of this clonotype. No antigen is known for it. This same sample was also taken into another study, of yellow fever vaccine responses in identical twins.

This clonotype was sampled from a woman aged 18-29 years in good health. The chain recombines TRBV6-5 with TRBJ2-2; a possible D gene is TRBD2 (5 bases). Sequences were obtained from CD4+ T cells sorted from blood. The CDR3 coding sequence is TGTGCCAGCAGTTACCCGGCTGGCGCAGGAGGCACCGGGGAGCTGTTTTTT. Translation gives CASSYPAGAGGTGELFF.